Following are 13 T cell receptor beta chains from one sample sequenced in a study of beta chain features in type 1 diabetes. cDNA synthesis used the whole RNA isolate, giving expressed TCRB sequences. Profiled with immunoSEQ multiplex PCR; TCRdb holds only in-frame clones, not every one. Among some 270,000 clones listed, roughly 8% were seen once. Sequencing was performed on central memory CD4+ T cells from blood. Every receptor here comes from a woman aged 18-30 years in good health.

This clone was detected a few times. The CDR3 spells CAIKLADTQYF. Here the CDR3 DNA reads TGTGCCATAAAATTGGCAGATACGCAGTATTTT. The rearrangement uses TRBV7-2 and TRBJ2-3; D not certain. The CDR3 loop spans 11 amino acids. Looked up from germline, CDR1 is SGHTA and CDR2 is FQGNSA. V dropped 10 bases and J dropped 4 bases, with 9 bases sitting between them.

For this clone: This clone may be a read error of a much larger clone one base away. The same CDR3 also results from other DNA sequences found in this sample. The J gene is TRBJ1-2, the V gene TRBV7-9; D is possibly TRBD1 (6 bases). The germline V and J ends were trimmed by 5 bases and 2 bases, with 9 bases remaining between them. CDR3 length equals 13 residues. Germline values: CDR1 SEHNR, CDR2 FQNEAQ (reference sequence). CDR3 DNA: TGTGCCAGCAGCCCACAGGGAAACTATGGCTACACCTTC. It encodes CASSPQGNYGYTF. Combining the CDR3 with reference TRBV7-9 and TRBJ1-2 gives the whole variable domain DTGVSQNPRHKITKRGQNVTFRCDPISEHNRLYWYRQTLGQGPEFLTYFQNEAQLEKSRLLSDRFSAERPKGSFSTLEIQRTEQGDSAMYLCASSPQGNYGYTFGSGTRLTVV.

CDR3 nucleotides: TGTGCCAGCAGCTTAGAGCCGCGCTCGCCCACCGGGGAGCTGTTTTTT. Translation: CASSLEPRSPTGELFF. V is TRBV7-2 and J is TRBJ2-2; D gene unclear. Germline CDR1 reads SGHTA; CDR2 reads FQGNSA. The V gene lost 1 base and the J gene lost 4 bases, with 13 bases spanning the gap. The CDR3 has 16 amino acids.

This clone was observed at least ten times. This chain joins TRBV18 and TRBJ2-3; TRBD1 or TRBD2 may be the D gene (5 bases each). Trimming left V 2 bases short and J 0 bases short, with 18 bases between. The germline V gene has CDR1 KGHSH and CDR2 LQKENI. The CDR3 is made up of 18 amino acids. CDR3 protein: CASSPLPTGATSTDTQYF. CDR3 DNA sequence: TGTGCCAGCTCACCATTGCCGACCGGGGCCACGAGCACAGATACGCAGTATTTT.

Note on this clone: Being one base from a much bigger clone, this may be a read error. The genes are TRBV9 and TRBJ2-3; D is uncertain. Germline CDR1 reads SGDLS; CDR2 reads YYNGEE. The CDR3 contains 13 residues. Trimming took 3 bases from V and 0 from J, leaving 5 bases between them. This chain's CDR3 is CASSEASTDTQYF. DNA for the CDR3: TGTGCCAGCAGCGAGGCTAGCACAGATACGCAGTATTTT.

The table lists this clone with many counts. J is TRBJ2-1 and V is TRBV5-6; no firm D call. This CDR3 has 11 residues. Germline lookup yields CDR1 SGHDT and CDR2 YYEEEE. Trimming shortened V by 4 bases and J by 11 bases, and 10 bases separated the two germline ends. CDR3 in DNA: TGTGCCAGCAGCAAGTCGGTTCAGCAGTTCTTC. Protein sequence: CASSKSVQQFF.

This clone was recorded many times. The chain couples TRBV15 to TRBJ2-7, with D perhaps matching TRBD2 (6 bases). This CDR3 comprises 13 residues. With 3 bases removed from V and 6 bases from J, the gap between germline ends came to 12 bases. Germline CDR1 and CDR2: LNHNV and YYDKDF (reference sequence). CDR3 protein: CATSRGGAREQYF. The CDR3 DNA is TGTGCCACCAGCAGGGGAGGAGCTCGCGAGCAGTACTTC.

The CDR3 loop reads CASSEWGRETEQFF. CDR3 DNA: TGTGCCAGCAGTGAATGGGGACGGGAAACCGAGCAGTTCTTC. The V and J genes are TRBV2 and TRBJ2-1; the D gene could be TRBD1 or TRBD2 (5 bases each). Looked up from germline, CDR1 is SNHLY and CDR2 is FYNNEI. This CDR3 is built from 14 residues. Between the trimmed V and J ends, which lost 2 bases and 10 bases, there was a span of 15 bases. Full variable domain (outside the CDR3, taken from reference TRBV2 and TRBJ2-1): EPEVTQTPSHQVTQMGQEVILRCVPISNHLYFYWYRQILGQKVEFLVSFYNNEISEKSEIFDDQFSVERPDGSNFTLKIRSTKLEDSAMYFCASSEWGRETEQFFGPGTRLTVL.

The table lists this clone with many counts. The J gene is TRBJ1-1, the V gene TRBV9; D call uncertain. CDR1 and CDR2 (germline): SGDLS, YYNGEE. The CDR3 covers 13 residues. V shed 4 bases and J shed 3 bases, with 10 bases lying between them. CDR3 coding DNA: TGTGCCAGCAGCAAAAGGGATTACACTGAAGCTTTCTTT. It codes for CASSKRDYTEAFF.

This clone was seen a few times. The chain employs TRBV27 and TRBJ1-1; the match to TRBD1 covers 7 bases. The germline V gene has CDR1 MNHEY and CDR2 SMNVEV (reference sequence). With 4 bases clipped from V and 3 bases from J, the junction kept 8 bases outside the gene matches. CDR3 size: 15 residues. As DNA, the CDR3 is TGTGCCAGCAGTTACCGGACAGGAAGGTACACTGAAGCTTTCTTT. Its translation is CASSYRTGRYTEAFF.

This clone has more than one count but fewer than ten. The V gene is TRBV6-5, the J gene TRBJ2-5; no reliable D call. V was pared by 6 bases and J by 2 bases, with 10 bases between. Germline assignment: CDR1 MNHEY and CDR2 SVGAGI. The CDR3 totals 13 residues. CDR3 sequence reads: CASSATPQETQYF. The CDR3 nucleotides read TGTGCCAGCAGCGCAACACCGCAAGAGACCCAGTACTTC.

About this clone: The DNA is left out, because the CDR3 cannot be placed on it with certainty; the CDR3 is given as TCRdb lists it. This chain links TRBV9 with TRBJ2-2. CDR1 is SGDLS, CDR2 YYNGEE, per germline. Both ends counted, the CDR3 spans 13 residues. The CDR3 loop is CASSILGTGELFF.

V gene TRBV29-1 combines with J gene TRBJ1-2; D may be TRBD1 (5 bases). The CDR3 totals 12 residues. Germline V gene data show CDR1 as SQVTM and CDR2 as ANQGSEA. The V and J ends lost 7 bases and 4 bases respectively, with 13 bases between them. CDR3 nucleotide sequence: TGCAGCGGGGCGGGACTGCGCTATGGCTACACCTTC. It codes for CSGAGLRYGYTF.